This TCR beta chain was observed in a study of T cell responses to AZD1222 COVID-19 vaccine. Study at large: Second-dose groups at about 4 or about 12 weeks were pooled.

Note on this clone: What it binds is not known.

CDR3 length: 12 residues. V dropped 3 bases and J dropped 5; count of bases not matched to a gene: 1. In germline, CDR1 is GTSNPN, CDR2 SVGIG (reference sequence). Study results and limitations: Baseline antibody screening turned up just six seropositive AZD1222 recipients. Possibly, clonal diversity was underestimated; donors were largely white British and included more females.

The protocol was immunoSEQ multiplex PCR, while the TCRdb copy is restricted to in-frame clones and leaves out a portion. There are 96,000 or so clones in the sample; 85% to 90% occur only once, and 20% to 30% lies in the top ten. This sequence joins TRBV30 and TRBJ2-5, with 9 nucleotides matching TRBD1. This sequence originates from an adult in good health. The sequences come from peripheral blood, collected on day 0 of AZD1222 vaccination. CDR3 amino acids: CAWRDRGETQYF. CDR3 coding DNA: TGTGCCTGGAGGGACAGGGGTGAGACCCAGTACTTC.